A single sample gave rise to the 16 T cell receptor beta chains below, sequenced in a study of T cell repertoires in cytomegalovirus infection (dated by TCRdb to 2018 to 2020). Sequencer: Illumina HiSeq 1500. TCRdb took the public reads, trimmed them with fastp at Q25, ran MiXCR for clone calling and kept in-frame beta chains. Each record represents a unique CDR3 protein, reported with the most common genes and DNA among its rows. Across this sample there are more than 350,000 distinct CDR3 sequences, with 30% to 40% seen only once. The top ten hold roughly 13% of the sample. Sequencing was carried out using PBMCs. Source of these receptors: a human donor in good health (CMV status not recorded). Some clones in this sample may be carry-over from other donors' samples.

This sequence joins TRBV24-1 and TRBJ1-5; no firm D call. CDR1 and CDR2 from the germline V gene are KGHDR and SFDVKD. V gave up 3 bases and J gave up 4 bases, with 12 bases separating them. This CDR3 spans 15 amino acids. The CDR3 region has the DNA TGTGCCACCAGTGATGTAAGGGCAGAGAATCAGCCCCAGCATTTT. Amino acids: CATSDVRAENQPQHF.

This chain joins TRBV28 and TRBJ1-5; D gene unclear. Germline CDR1 reads MDHEN; CDR2 reads SYDVKM. The V end was cut by 2 bases, the J end by 1 base, with 9 bases between. The CDR3 covers 15 residues. The CDR3 region is CASSLSPQSNQPQHF. The CDR3 coding sequence is TGTGCCAGCAGTTTAAGTCCCCAGAGCAATCAGCCCCAGCATTTT.

This chain connects TRBV3-1 to TRBJ1-5, with TRBD1 matching 7 bases. Trimming at V came to 3 bases and at J to 2 bases, leaving 7 bases not matched to a gene. In germline, CDR1 is LGHDT, CDR2 YNNKEL (reference sequence). This CDR3 contains 16 residues. CDR3 sequence (DNA): TGTGCCAGCAGCCATACAGGGGAAGGGGGCAATCAGCCCCAGCATTTT. It specifies CASSHTGEGGNQPQHF.

The chain combines TRBV20-1 with TRBJ1-2; 8 bases agree with TRBD1. The length of the CDR3 is 14 residues. The germline V gene encodes CDR1 DFQATT and CDR2 SNEGSKA (reference sequence). Trimming at V came to 8 bases and at J to 7 bases, leaving 15 bases not matched to a gene. CDR3 sequence reads: CSSPTTGGLSGYTF. CDR3 nucleotide sequence: TGCAGTTCTCCAACAACAGGGGGTCTTAGTGGCTACACCTTC.

This rearrangement joins TRBV6-2 or TRBV6-3 to TRBJ1-5; 8 bases match TRBD1. The CDR3 is 15 amino acids. From germline, CDR1 is MNHEY and CDR2 SVGEGT. V lost 6 bases, J lost 2 bases, and 6 bases stayed unmatched. The CDR3 DNA reads as TGTGCCAGCAGCGGGGACAGGATCGGCAATCAGCCCCAGCATTTT. This translates into CASSGDRIGNQPQHF.

This clonotype came up many times. This CDR3 is CASLKGTGDTEAFF. As DNA, the CDR3 is TGTGCCAGCTTAAAAGGGACAGGGGACACTGAAGCTTTCTTT. The gene calls are TRBV7-8 and TRBJ1-1, with TRBD1 matching 10 bases. Germline V gene data show CDR1 as SGHVS and CDR2 as FQNEAQ. The CDR3 is 14 residues long. Unmatched junction bases numbered 6, after V lost 8 bases and J lost 3 bases.

This clonotype was counted a few times. The chain recombines TRBV5-1 with TRBJ1-1; maybe TRBD1 (5 bases). There are 14 residues in the CDR3. The V gene lost 4 bases and the J gene lost 4 bases, with 14 bases spanning the gap. Germline CDR1 and CDR2: SGHRS and YFSETQ. The CDR3 sequence: CASSRGGGVTEAFF. CDR3 DNA sequence: TGCGCCAGCAGCAGAGGTGGAGGGGTCACTGAAGCTTTCTTT.

Concerning this clonotype: Without the conserved terminal phenylalanine or tryptophan, this CDR3 likely stems from a read error. The chain couples TRBV7-2 to TRBJ1-2; D is unclear. This CDR3 spans 14 amino acids. CDR1 is SGHTA, CDR2 FQGNSA, per germline. Trimming pared 3 bases from V and 8 bases from J, leaving 16 bases between. The CDR3 nucleotides are TGTGCCAGCAGCTTTCAACGGGGATCTGCCGGCTACACCGTC. As protein: CASSFQRGSAGYTV.

Of note for this clonotype: This may be a read error, as it is one base from a much larger clone. This chain uses TRBV28 with TRBJ1-1; perhaps TRBD1 as D (5 bases). CDR3 length equals 16 residues. Per germline, CDR1 MDHEN and CDR2 SYDVKM. DNA of the CDR3: TGTTCCAGCAGTTTATGGGGGGGGGGAATGAACACTGAAGCTTTCTTT. It encodes CSSSLWGGGMNTEAFF.

As concerns this clonotype: This may stem from a read error, because a much larger clone lies one nucleotide away. V gene TRBV12-3 or TRBV12-4 combines with J gene TRBJ2-6; D not resolved. The CDR3 has 15 amino acids. This chain's CDR3 is CASSQFNSVANVLTF. As DNA, the CDR3 is TGTGCCAGCAGCCAATTTAACTCTGTGGCCAACGTCCTGACTTTC.

V is TRBV6-5 and J is TRBJ2-5, with a weak D call TRBD2 (5 bases). Germline V gives CDR1 MNHEY, CDR2 SVGAGI. Trimming cost V 2 bases and J 7 bases, with 20 bases left between them. This CDR3 contains 16 residues. The CDR3, as DNA: TGTGCCAGCAGTTACCGGGAAGCCAGCCCAATCGGGACCCAGTACTTC. It is translated as CASSYREASPIGTQYF.

The J gene is TRBJ2-1, the V gene TRBV19; D unclear. Trimming shortened V by 4 bases and J by 3 bases, and 10 bases separated the two germline ends. The CDR3 extends over 14 amino acids. The germline gives CDR1 LNHDA, CDR2 SQIVND (reference sequence). The CDR3 reads CASSSAQDYNEQFF. The CDR3 DNA reads as TGTGCCAGTAGTAGTGCGCAGGACTACAATGAGCAGTTCTTC.

On this clonotype: A single base separates this from a much larger clone, so it may be a read error. This sequence joins TRBV5-1 and TRBJ2-1; 9 bases map to TRBD1. The CDR3 has 15 residues. Germline V gene sequence: CDR1 SGHRS, CDR2 YFSETQ. The CDR3 loop reads CDSSKSGQGYNEQFF. The CDR3, as DNA: TGCGACAGCAGCAAGTCGGGACAGGGCTACAATGAGCAGTTCTTC.

The V and J genes are TRBV4-1 and TRBJ2-3; either TRBD1 or TRBD2 may fit D (6 bases each). The germline CDR1 and CDR2 sequences are MGHRA and YSYEKL. With 0 bases removed from V and 3 bases from J, the gap between germline ends came to 13 bases. This CDR3 region has 16 residues. The DNA for the CDR3 is TGCGCCAGCAGCCAAGATCCCGGAGGGGGGACAGATACGCAGTATTTT. Its translation is CASSQDPGGGTDTQYF.

This clonotype was found a few times. J is TRBJ2-7 and V is TRBV28; 8 bases map to TRBD1. The CDR3 length is 13 residues. From germline, CDR1 is MDHEN and CDR2 SYDVKM. The junction had 6 bases not matched to a gene; V was cut back by 4 bases and J by 7 bases. CDR3 in amino acids: CASSWDRQREQYF. CDR3 DNA: TGTGCCAGCAGTTGGGACAGGCAGAGGGAGCAGTACTTC.

In this sample, this clonotype turned up many times. The chain is built from TRBV7-2 and TRBJ1-4; D might be TRBD1 (6 bases). CDR3 length: 15 residues. Germline lookup yields CDR1 SGHTA and CDR2 FQGNSA. Trimming took off 4 bases at V and 4 bases at J, with 13 bases between the two ends. The CDR3 reads CASSYGGSYNEKLFF. The CDR3 nucleotides read TGTGCCAGCAGCTATGGGGGCAGCTATAATGAAAAACTGTTTTTT. Combining the CDR3 with reference TRBV7-2 and TRBJ1-4 gives the whole variable domain GAGVSQSPSNKVTEKGKDVELRCDPISGHTALYWYRQSLGQGLEFLIYFQGNSAPDKSGLPSDRFSAERTGGSVSTLTIQRTQQEDSAVYLCASSYGGSYNEKLFFGSGTQLSVL.